This T cell receptor (beta chain) was retrieved from a study of regulatory T cells in long-lasting Graves disease. Study results and limitations: Persistent patients shared about 2,800 public clonotypes among themselves. Newly diagnosed patients shared fewer, at roughly 1,000.

Germline loops: CDR1 MNHEY, CDR2 SMNVEV (reference sequence). CDR3 length: 15 residues. Trimming took off 0 bases at V and 2 bases at J, with 11 bases between the two ends. Arm-PCR of CDR3 regions and iRepertoire HTBI primers were the basis on which TCR beta libraries were built. Using its own MiXCR run on the multiplex PCR reads, TCRdb lists one record per CDR3 protein. This repertoire shows around 420,000 distinct CDR3 sequences, about 15% found once; its top ten account for about 8%. At least ten counts were recorded for this clonotype. Its antigen is still unknown. As for time point: newly diagnosed GD, antithyroid drugs for less than 3 months. After RNA was extracted from PBMCs, the TCR library was made from it. The sample was also linked to a second study, of T cells in Graves' hyperthyroidism and ophthalmopathy. This second study says: Absence of ophthalmopathy progression within 18 months defined stable Graves' hyperthyroidism. TCR CDR3 regions were first amplified by RT-PCR with HTBI primers.

The material was peripheral blood mononuclear cells (PBMCs), obtained at new diagnosis, from a patient treated with antithyroid drugs. The chain carries TRBV27 and TRBJ2-7; D possibly corresponds to TRBD2 (6 bases). This TCR derives from a woman aged 40 to 55 with Graves disease. CDR3 amino acids: CASSLSSGRTYEQYF. CDR3 sequence (DNA): TGTGCCAGCAGTTTATCGAGCGGGCGGACCTACGAGCAGTACTTC.